What follows are 3 T cell receptor beta chains derived from one specimen sequenced in a study of blood T cells in healthy people across ages. Primers used in a second PCR of roughly 6 to 12 cycles were a sample-barcoded 5' primer and a J-beta primer mix. MiXCR, applied by TCRdb to the 5' RACE reads, yields one record per CDR3 protein. The table has almost 300,000 distinct CDR3 sequences, 27% seen once. Sequenced sample: blood. All receptors derive from an older woman in good health.

This clonotype was found a few times. Here the CDR3 reads CASSYIGIHGYTF. DNA of the CDR3: TGTGCCAGCAGTTATATAGGGATTCACGGCTACACCTTC. The V call is TRBV6-5, the J call TRBJ1-2, with D hard to call. Germline loops: CDR1 MNHEY, CDR2 SVGAGI. The length of the CDR3 is 13 residues. V shed 3 bases and J shed 8 bases, with 13 bases lying between them.

In this sample, this clonotype turned up a few times. V is TRBV6-1 and J is TRBJ2-3; TRBD2 is a possible D gene (5 bases). The germline V gene encodes CDR1 MNHNS and CDR2 SASEGT. This CDR3 has 14 amino acids. V dropped 8 bases and J dropped 0 bases, with 12 bases sitting between them. CDR3 in amino acids: CASLRVSSTDTQYF. In DNA form, the CDR3 reads TGTGCCAGCCTGAGGGTATCTAGCACAGATACGCAGTATTTT.

Comment on this clonotype: Since no conserved phenylalanine or tryptophan closes the CDR3, a read error is the likely cause. The chain is built from TRBV20-1 and TRBJ2-3; D not certain. Trimming shortened V by 2 bases and J by 4 bases, and 7 bases separated the two germline ends. CDR1 is DFQATT and CDR2 is SNEGSKA in the germline V gene (reference sequence). The CDR3 has 12 amino acids. CDR3 DNA: TGCAGTGCTAGACAGGTCTCAGATACGCAGTATCTT. This sequence encodes CSARQVSDTQYL.